The 18 T cell receptor beta chains presented below share a single source sample, sequenced in a study of blood T cell repertoires in COVID-19. This table comes from immunoSEQ multiplex PCR, and its TCRdb copy is limited to in-frame clones, with some not included. The top ten hold around 2.3% of the sample, which has about 190,000 clones, 80% to 90% seen once. Sequencing was carried out using peripheral blood. The receptors here all came from a man between 65 and 80 years old with active or convalescent COVID-19.

This sequence joins TRBV6-1 and TRBJ1-6, with D tentatively TRBD1 (5 bases). The length of the CDR3 is 14 residues. Germline V lookup: CDR1 MNHNS, CDR2 SASEGT. V was pared by 2 bases and J by 9 bases, with 11 bases between. CDR3 coding DNA: TGTGCCAGCAGTGAACAGGGAAGAGTTTCACCCCTCCACTTT. Its translation is CASSEQGRVSPLHF.

The J gene is TRBJ2-3, the V gene TRBV6-2 or TRBV6-3; 7 bases agree with TRBD1. V shed 5 bases and J 7 bases; nucleotides not matched to a gene: 3. The CDR3 is 12 amino acids. CDR1 MNHEY and CDR2 SVGEGT come from the germline V gene. CDR3 sequence: CASSQTGNTQYF. CDR3 DNA: TGTGCCAGCAGTCAGACAGGGAATACGCAGTATTTT.

The chain employs TRBV6-5 and TRBJ2-2; D is possibly TRBD1 (5 bases). V dropped 3 bases and J dropped 8 bases, with 16 bases sitting between them. Germline CDR1 and CDR2: MNHEY and SVGAGI. CDR3 length: 15 residues. The CDR3 sequence: CASSYLRAGLGELFF. The CDR3 DNA sequence: TGTGCCAGCAGTTATTTAAGGGCAGGGCTTGGGGAGCTGTTTTTT.

The chain combines TRBV28 with TRBJ1-5, with a tentative D call TRBD1 (5 bases). Germline-derived CDR1 and CDR2 are MDHEN and SYDVKM. The CDR3 spans 14 residues. Between the trimmed V and J ends, which lost 3 bases and 7 bases, there was a span of 13 bases. Here the CDR3 DNA reads TGTGCCAGCAGTTTGGGCGGGGGAATCCAGCCCCAGCATTTT. This codes for CASSLGGGIQPQHF.

The chain joins TRBV6-5 to TRBJ1-6, with 8 bases aligning to TRBD1. Germline V CDR1 and CDR2: MNHEY, SVGAGI. V lost 8 bases, J lost 5 bases, and 2 bases stayed unmatched. This CDR3 contains 13 residues. CDR3 DNA: TGTGCCAGCCAGGACAGGGATAATTCACCCCTCCACTTT. Amino acid sequence: CASQDRDNSPLHF.

The chain joins TRBV5-1 to TRBJ1-2; D not resolved. CDR3 length: 13 amino acids. The V gene lost 0 bases and the J gene lost 3 bases, with 6 bases spanning the gap. Germline CDR1 reads SGHRS; CDR2 reads YFSETQ. In DNA form, the CDR3 reads TGCGCCAGCAGCTTGGACGGAGACTATGGCTACACCTTC. Translating it yields CASSLDGDYGYTF.

This rearrangement joins TRBV7-9 to TRBJ2-1; 7 nucleotides agree with TRBD1. V gave up 0 bases and J gave up 6 bases; unmatched junction bases: 11. The germline gives CDR1 SEHNR, CDR2 FQNEAQ (reference sequence). This CDR3 contains 17 residues. The CDR3 sequence: CASSLARDSRHGNEQFF. CDR3 in DNA: TGTGCCAGCAGCTTAGCCCGGGACAGCCGTCATGGCAATGAGCAGTTCTTC.

This chain joins TRBV15 and TRBJ2-1; tentatively, D is TRBD2 (5 bases). The length of the CDR3 is 14 residues. In germline, CDR1 is LNHNV, CDR2 YYDKDF (reference sequence). V lost 6 bases and J lost 2, with 11 bases in between. CDR3 region: CATRVEGAYNEQFF. The DNA of the CDR3 is TGTGCCACCAGAGTTGAGGGAGCCTACAATGAGCAGTTCTTC. The whole variable domain, filled in from reference TRBV15 and TRBJ2-1, reads DAMVIQNPRYQVTQFGKPVTLSCSQTLNHNVMYWYQQKSSQAPKLLFHYYDKDFNNEADTPDNFQSRRPNTSFCFLDIRSPGLGDTAMYLCATRVEGAYNEQFFGPGTRLTVL.

J is TRBJ1-1 and V is TRBV27; 9 bases match TRBD1. The germline CDR1 and CDR2 sequences are MNHEY and SMNVEV (reference sequence). V shed 5 bases, J shed 1 base, and the junction held 5 bases outside the gene matches. The CDR3 contains 15 residues. The chain's CDR3 is CASSTHRGRNTEAFF. The CDR3 nucleotides are TGTGCCAGCAGTACCCACAGGGGGCGGAACACTGAAGCTTTCTTT.

This clone came up once. The chain carries TRBV7-8 and TRBJ2-7; TRBD1 agrees at 7 bases. The CDR3 is 15 residues long. CDR1 and CDR2 (germline): SGHVS, FQNEAQ. With V trimmed by 4 bases and J by 7 bases, 13 bases remained unmatched. CDR3: CASSSRQGARGEQYF. CDR3 nucleotides: TGTGCCAGCAGCTCCAGACAGGGTGCCCGCGGGGAGCAGTACTTC.

The J gene is TRBJ2-1, the V gene TRBV28, with D possibly being TRBD2 (6 bases). Looked up from germline, CDR1 is MDHEN and CDR2 is SYDVKM. The CDR3 contains 20 residues. With 5 bases removed from V and 2 bases from J, the gap between germline ends came to 28 bases. The CDR3 here is CASSNLAHRPVRGTYNEQFF. The CDR3 nucleotides read TGTGCCAGCAGTAATTTAGCGCATAGGCCCGTCCGGGGGACCTACAATGAGCAGTTCTTC.

V and J are TRBV27 and TRBJ1-5; no reliable D call. The CDR3 has 11 residues. Deletions cut 4 bases from V and 4 bases from J, with 2 bases between. Germline CDR1 and CDR2: MNHEY and SMNVEV (reference sequence). Written as DNA, the CDR3 is TGTGCCAGCAGTTCAAATCAGCCCCAGCATTTT. Its protein is CASSSNQPQHF.

This rearrangement joins TRBV18 to TRBJ2-7; 8 bases agree with TRBD2. J gave up 5 bases and V 4 bases, and 1 base lay outside the gene matches. This CDR3 comprises 12 residues. Germline V gene data show CDR1 as KGHSH and CDR2 as LQKENI. CDR3 sequence (DNA): TGTGCCAGCTCACACGGGGGGGACGAGCAGTACTTC. It is translated as CASSHGGDEQYF.

The chain links TRBV5-5 to TRBJ2-7; a possible D gene is TRBD2 (5 bases). V was shortened by 9 bases and J by 0 bases, with 16 bases between the two germline ends. Looked up from germline, CDR1 is SGHKS and CDR2 is YYEKEE (reference sequence). This CDR3 comprises 14 residues. The CDR3, as DNA: TGTGCCACCAAACAAACGGGGATCTCCTACGAGCAGTACTTC. Amino acid sequence: CATKQTGISYEQYF.

The V gene is TRBV6-5, the J gene TRBJ1-5; 7 positions agree with TRBD1. This CDR3 has 15 residues. The junction had 6 bases not matched to a gene; V was cut back by 4 bases and J by 3 bases. Germline V CDR1 and CDR2: MNHEY, SVGAGI. The CDR3 here is CASSSQGGFNQPQHF. The CDR3 DNA reads TGTGCCAGCAGTTCGCAAGGGGGCTTCAATCAGCCCCAGCATTTT.

The gene calls are TRBV7-6 and TRBJ1-4, with TRBD1 matching over 8 bases. CDR3 length: 18 amino acids. Germline trimming cut 1 base from V and 0 bases from J; bases unmatched to any gene: 7. Per germline, CDR1 SGHVS and CDR2 FNYEAQ. The CDR3 DNA is TGTGCCAGCAGCTTAGGACAGGGGTCGTGGGCAACTAATGAAAAACTGTTTTTT. Amino acids: CASSLGQGSWATNEKLFF.

The rearrangement joins TRBV3-1 (or the pseudogene TRBV3-2) to TRBJ2-5; the match to TRBD2 covers 11 bases. After removal of 1 base from V and 9 bases from J, the junction contained 7 bases not matched to a gene. The CDR3 is 15 residues long. The germline V gene has CDR1 LGHDT and CDR2 YNNKEL (reference sequence). The CDR3 is CASSQGDGTSGPQYF. The CDR3 DNA reads as TGTGCCAGCAGCCAAGGAGATGGGACTAGCGGTCCCCAGTACTTC.

The chain recombines TRBV6-5 with TRBJ2-5, with D hard to call. V was pared by 6 bases and J by 5 bases, with 10 bases between. This CDR3 spans 12 amino acids. CDR1 and CDR2 from the germline V gene are MNHEY and SVGAGI. The CDR3: CASSMSRETQYF. The DNA for the CDR3 is TGTGCCAGCAGCATGAGCAGGGAGACCCAGTACTTC.